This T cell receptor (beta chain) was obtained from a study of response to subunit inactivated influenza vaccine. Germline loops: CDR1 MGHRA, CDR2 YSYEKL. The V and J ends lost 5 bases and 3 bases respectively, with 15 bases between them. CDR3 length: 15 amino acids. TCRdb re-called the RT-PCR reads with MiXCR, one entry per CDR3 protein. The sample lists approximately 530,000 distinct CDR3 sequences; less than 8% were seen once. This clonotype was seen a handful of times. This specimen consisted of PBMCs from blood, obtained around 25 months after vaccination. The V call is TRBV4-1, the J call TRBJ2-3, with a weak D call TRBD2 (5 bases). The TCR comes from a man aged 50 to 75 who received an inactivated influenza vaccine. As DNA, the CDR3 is TGCGCCAGCAGCTCTTATCTCTCGGGGACAGATACGCAGTATTTT. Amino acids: CASSSYLSGTDTQYF.